This entry concerns a single T cell receptor beta chain. What it recognizes is unknown. These data are taken from a study of tumor and adjacent non-tumor tissue in lung cancer. At the level of the study: About 4.17 million productive TCRbeta reads were obtained per sample on average.

No cell sorting was done before RNA was extracted from the tissue. The library came from three nested PCR rounds adapted from ARM-PCR protocols. TCRdb reprocessed the multiplex PCR reads with MiXCR, giving one entry per CDR3 protein. The data show about 110,000 distinct CDR3 sequences, over 75% seen once. General study findings and limits: Tumor TCR diversity, when higher, was linked to shorter survival.

Sequenced input: lung tumor tissue. The receptor comes from a man between 65 and 85 years old with non-small cell lung cancer.

This chain's CDR3 is CSARDPDHTGELFF. DNA of the CDR3: TGCAGTGCTAGAGATCCCGACCACACCGGGGAGCTGTTTTTT. The chain couples TRBV20-1 to TRBJ2-2; D unclear. The CDR3 length is 14 residues. CDR1 and CDR2 from the germline V gene are DFQATT and SNEGSKA (reference sequence). The V gene lost 0 bases and the J gene lost 3 bases, with 8 bases spanning the gap.